This paragraph covers one TCR beta chain sequence. Its antigen remains unknown. At one boundary the junction diverges from the germline segment, which might be a read error. PCR primers comprised 60 Vbeta and 13 Jbeta primers. Here immunoSEQ multiplex PCR was the method, and the copy in TCRdb shows in-frame clones only, minus some. The sample yields some 180,000 clones, about 77% seen once. The CDR3 runs to 12 residues. Per germline, CDR1 SEHNR and CDR2 FQNEAQ (reference sequence). The sample is drawn from a study of cytomegalovirus exposure and HLA in healthy donors. Overall study results and limits: As a later analysis revealed, most CMV-associated TCR beta chains appeared HLA-restricted. Presence/absence analyses supposed approximately even sequencing depth among donors. Cytomegalovirus-associated TCR beta chains were listed, numbering some 170. Most sequenced TCRs were rare (though some public TCRs occurred in many donors).

The genes are TRBV7-9 and TRBJ1-1; no reliable D call. The origin of this receptor is a woman younger than 45 in good health and CMV-seronegative. Material for sequencing was PBMCs. The DNA of the CDR3 is TGTTCCAGCAGCATAACCGGCACTGAAGCTTTCTTT. It specifies CSSSITGTEAFF.